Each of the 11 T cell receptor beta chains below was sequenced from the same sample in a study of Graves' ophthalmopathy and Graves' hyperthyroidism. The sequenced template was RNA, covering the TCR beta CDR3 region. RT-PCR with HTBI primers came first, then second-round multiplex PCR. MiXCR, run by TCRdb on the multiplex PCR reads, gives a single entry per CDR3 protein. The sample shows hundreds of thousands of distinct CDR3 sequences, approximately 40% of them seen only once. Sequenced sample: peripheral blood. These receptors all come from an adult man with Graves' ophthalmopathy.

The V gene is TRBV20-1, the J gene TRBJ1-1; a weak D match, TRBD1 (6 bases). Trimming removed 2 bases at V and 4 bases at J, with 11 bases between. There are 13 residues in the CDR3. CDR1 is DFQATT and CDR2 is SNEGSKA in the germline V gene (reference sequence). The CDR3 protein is CSARKYRATEAFF. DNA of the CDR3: TGCAGTGCTAGAAAATACAGGGCCACTGAAGCTTTCTTT.

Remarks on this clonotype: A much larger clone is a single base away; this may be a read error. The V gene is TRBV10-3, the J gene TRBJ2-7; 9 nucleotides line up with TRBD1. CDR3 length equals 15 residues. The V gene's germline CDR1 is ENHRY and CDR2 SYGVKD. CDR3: CAISEGTGISYGQYF. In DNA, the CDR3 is TGTGCCATCAGTGAGGGGACAGGGATCTCCTACGGGCAGTACTTC.

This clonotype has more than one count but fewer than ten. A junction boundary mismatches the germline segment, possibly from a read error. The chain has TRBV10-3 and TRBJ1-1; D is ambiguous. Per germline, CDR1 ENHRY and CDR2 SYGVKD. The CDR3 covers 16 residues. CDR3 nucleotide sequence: TGTGCCAGCAGTCCCATTGACCGGGAGACAAACACTGAAGCTTTCTTT. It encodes CASSPIDRETNTEAFF.

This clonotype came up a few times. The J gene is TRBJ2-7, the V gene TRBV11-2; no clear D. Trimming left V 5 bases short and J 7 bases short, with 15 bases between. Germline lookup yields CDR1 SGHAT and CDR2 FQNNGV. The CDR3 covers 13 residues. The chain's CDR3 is CASSLPPRLEQYF. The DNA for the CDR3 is TGTGCCAGCAGCCTCCCCCCCCGTTTGGAGCAGTACTTC.

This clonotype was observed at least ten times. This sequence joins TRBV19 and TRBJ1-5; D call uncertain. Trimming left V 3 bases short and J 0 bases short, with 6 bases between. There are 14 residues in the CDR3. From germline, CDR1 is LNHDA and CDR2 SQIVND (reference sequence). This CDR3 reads CASSIQGSNQPQHF. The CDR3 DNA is TGTGCCAGTAGTATTCAAGGTAGCAATCAGCCCCAGCATTTT. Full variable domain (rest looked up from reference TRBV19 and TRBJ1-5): DGGITQSPKYLFRKEGQNVTLSCEQNLNHDAMYWYRQDPGQGLRLIYYSQIVNDFQKGDIAEGYSVSREKKESFPLTVTSAQKNPTAFYLCASSIQGSNQPQHFGDGTRLSIL.

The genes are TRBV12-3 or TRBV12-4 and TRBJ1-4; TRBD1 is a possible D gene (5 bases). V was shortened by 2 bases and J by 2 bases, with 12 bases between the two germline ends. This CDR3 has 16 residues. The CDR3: CASSLSSPGTNEKLFF. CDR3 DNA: TGTGCCAGCAGTTTATCTTCGCCAGGGACTAATGAAAAACTGTTTTTT.

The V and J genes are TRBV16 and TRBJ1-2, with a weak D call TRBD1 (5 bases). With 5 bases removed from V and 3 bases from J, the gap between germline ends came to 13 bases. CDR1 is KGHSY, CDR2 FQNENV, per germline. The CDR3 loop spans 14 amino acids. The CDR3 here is CASSAGGHDYGYTF. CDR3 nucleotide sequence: TGTGCCAGCAGCGCGGGCGGACATGACTATGGCTACACCTTC.

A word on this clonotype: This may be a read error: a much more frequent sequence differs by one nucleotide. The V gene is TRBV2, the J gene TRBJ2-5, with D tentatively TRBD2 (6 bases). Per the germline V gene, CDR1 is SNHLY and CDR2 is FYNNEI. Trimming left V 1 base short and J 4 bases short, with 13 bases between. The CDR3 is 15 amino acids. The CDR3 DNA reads TGTGCCAGCAGTGAAGGAGCGGGCGCCCGAGAGACCCAGTACTTC. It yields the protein CASSEGAGARETQYF.

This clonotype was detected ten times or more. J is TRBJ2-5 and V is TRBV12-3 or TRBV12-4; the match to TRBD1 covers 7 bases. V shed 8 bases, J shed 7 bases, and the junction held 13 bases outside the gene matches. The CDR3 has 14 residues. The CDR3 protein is CASRQGGRPTTQYF. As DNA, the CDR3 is TGTGCCAGCCGCCAAGGGGGCAGACCTACGACCCAGTACTTC.

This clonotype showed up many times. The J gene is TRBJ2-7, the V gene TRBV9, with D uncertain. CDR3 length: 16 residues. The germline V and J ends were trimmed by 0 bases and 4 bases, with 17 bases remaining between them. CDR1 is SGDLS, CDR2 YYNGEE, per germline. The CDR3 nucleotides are TGTGCCAGCAGCGTAGCAAGTACCGGGCAACAATACGAGCAGTACTTC. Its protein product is CASSVASTGQQYEQYF. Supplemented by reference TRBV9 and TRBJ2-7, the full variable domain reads DSGVTQTPKHLITATGQRVTLRCSPRSGDLSVYWYQQSLDQGLQFLIQYYNGEERAKGNILERFSAQQFPDLHSELNLSSLELGDSALYFCASSVASTGQQYEQYFGPGTRLTVT.

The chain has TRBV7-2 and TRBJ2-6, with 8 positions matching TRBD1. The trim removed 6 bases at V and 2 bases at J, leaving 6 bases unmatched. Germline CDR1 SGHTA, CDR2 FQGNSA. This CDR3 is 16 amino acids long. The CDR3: CASSSSTGAGANVLTF. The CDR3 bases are TGTGCCAGCAGTTCGTCGACAGGGGCTGGGGCCAACGTCCTGACTTTC. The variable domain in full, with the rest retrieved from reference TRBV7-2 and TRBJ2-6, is GAGVSQSPSNKVTEKGKDVELRCDPISGHTALYWYRQSLGQGLEFLIYFQGNSAPDKSGLPSDRFSAERTGGSVSTLTIQRTQQEDSAVYLCASSSSTGAGANVLTFGAGSRLTVL.